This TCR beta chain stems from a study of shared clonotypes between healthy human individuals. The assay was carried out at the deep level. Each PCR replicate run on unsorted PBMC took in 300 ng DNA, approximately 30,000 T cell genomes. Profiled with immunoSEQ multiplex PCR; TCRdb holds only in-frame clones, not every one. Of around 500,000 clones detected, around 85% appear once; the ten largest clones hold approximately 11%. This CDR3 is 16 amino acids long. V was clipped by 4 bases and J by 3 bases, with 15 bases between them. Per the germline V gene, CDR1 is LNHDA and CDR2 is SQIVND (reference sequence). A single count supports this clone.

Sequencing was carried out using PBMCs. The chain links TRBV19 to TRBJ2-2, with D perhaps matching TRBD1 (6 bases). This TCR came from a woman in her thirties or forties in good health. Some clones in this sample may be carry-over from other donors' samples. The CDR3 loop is CASSRIQGLDTGELFF. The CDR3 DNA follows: TGTGCCAGTAGTAGAATTCAGGGGTTGGACACCGGGGAGCTGTTTTTT.